These 25 T cell receptor beta chains were sequenced from one sample in a study of sequential checkpoint blockade in melanoma (dated by TCRdb to about 2019). Receptors were amplified or captured by the immunoSEQ multiplex PCR assay. TCRdb stores this immuneACCESS table with in-frame sequences only. Part of the clones is absent; in the studies checked, under half of the shortfall reflects unresolved V genes, and no reason is known for the rest. The sample profile shows around 35,000 clones; about 30% of them were found once. The top ten clonotypes cover 1.6% of the sample. Reading the label with the study, this specimen's treatment or condition is: randomized to nivolumab then ipilimumab (arm A) or the reverse (arm B). The specimen comprised tumor tissue (inferred from file names), sampled from a patient given nivolumab and ipilimumab in sequence. Source of these receptors: a human donor with melanoma.

This clone was counted a few times. The chain links TRBV2 to TRBJ2-7, with 7 nucleotides matching TRBD1. The J segment lost 6 bases and the V segment lost 3 bases, leaving 8 bases of the junction unmatched. Germline CDR1 SNHLY, CDR2 FYNNEI. The length of the CDR3 is 14 residues. The CDR3 is CASSDKGARGEQYF. The CDR3 DNA sequence: TGTGCCAGCAGTGACAAGGGGGCGCGTGGCGAGCAGTACTTC.

This sequence joins TRBV5-1 and TRBJ2-1; TRBD2 might be the D (5 bases). The CDR3 runs to 15 residues. The ends were cut back, 5 bases at V and 7 bases at J, with 19 bases in the middle. The germline V gene encodes CDR1 SGHRS and CDR2 YFSETQ. In DNA, the CDR3 is TGCGCCAGCAGTCCAGAGGCCAGGACTTCTAATGAGCAGTTCTTC. Protein sequence: CASSPEARTSNEQFF.

Only a few counts were recorded for this clone. The gene calls are TRBV6-7 and TRBJ1-1; possible D gene TRBD1, 6 bases. TRBV6-7 counts as an open reading frame of uncertain function. This CDR3 is built from 11 residues. V was trimmed by 6 bases and J by 7 bases, leaving 9 bases between them. The CDR3: CASRQGFEAFF. In nucleotides, the CDR3 is TGTGCCAGCAGACAGGGCTTTGAAGCTTTCTTT.

V usage is TRBV30 and J usage is TRBJ2-3, with 15 bases lining up with TRBD2. This CDR3 spans 16 amino acids. Germline CDR1 and CDR2: GTSNPN and SVGIG (reference sequence). V gave up 2 bases and J gave up 5 bases; unmatched junction bases: 5. CDR3 protein: CAWSNGLAGGGDTQYF. The CDR3 nucleotides read TGTGCCTGGAGTAACGGACTAGCGGGAGGGGGAGATACGCAGTATTTT. Using reference TRBV30 and TRBJ2-3 for the parts outside the CDR3, the full variable domain is SQTIHQWPATLVQPVGSPLSLECTVEGTSNPNLYWYRQAAGRGLQLLFYSVGIGQISSEVPQNLSASRPQDRQFILSSKKLLLSDSGFYLCAWSNGLAGGGDTQYFGPGTRLTVL.

The genes are TRBV9 and TRBJ1-5; D possibly corresponds to TRBD1 (6 bases). CDR1 is SGDLS, CDR2 YYNGEE, per germline. The V end was cut by 0 bases, the J end by 3 bases, with 13 bases between. CDR3 length equals 16 residues. As DNA, the CDR3 is TGTGCCAGCAGCGTAGGGGCAGGGGAGGTCAATCAGCCCCAGCATTTT. Protein sequence: CASSVGAGEVNQPQHF.

This sequence joins TRBV10-2 and TRBJ2-5; D ambiguous. CDR3 size: 12 residues. With 2 bases removed from V and 3 bases from J, the gap between germline ends came to 4 bases. Germline CDR1 is WSHSY and CDR2 is SAAADI. The CDR3 protein is CASSEGEETQYF. In DNA, the CDR3 is TGCGCCAGCAGTGAGGGTGAAGAGACCCAGTACTTC.

This clone has a count of ten or more. V and J are TRBV11-3 and TRBJ2-5; perhaps TRBD2 as D (6 bases). The CDR3 totals 16 residues. V lost 8 bases to trimming and J lost 2 bases, with 21 bases between them. Per germline, CDR1 SGHNT and CDR2 YENEEA. CDR3 coding DNA: TGTGCCAGCTCCGAGGGGATTCCGGGAGCACAAGAGACCCAGTACTTC. It codes for CASSEGIPGAQETQYF.

The sample holds many counts of this clone. J is TRBJ2-2 and V is TRBV11-3; 8 bases agree with TRBD1. CDR1 and CDR2 from the germline V gene are SGHNT and YENEEA. Unmatched junction bases numbered 5, after V lost 5 bases and J lost 0 bases. The CDR3 runs to 16 residues. CDR3 amino acids: CASSNPTGANTGELFF. DNA for the CDR3: TGTGCCAGCAGCAACCCGACAGGGGCGAACACCGGGGAGCTGTTTTTT.

This clone showed up just a few times. The J gene is TRBJ1-2, the V gene TRBV6-8; D not certain. V lost 2 bases and J 0 bases, leaving 4 bases between the germline ends. The CDR3 covers 13 residues. The germline gives CDR1 MNHGY, CDR2 SAAAGT. The CDR3 DNA is TGTGCCAGCAGTTACGTCGCTAACTATGGCTACACCTTC. Its translation is CASSYVANYGYTF.

The V and J genes are TRBV15 and TRBJ2-1, with 8 nucleotides matching TRBD1. Germline V CDR1 and CDR2: LNHNV, YYDKDF (reference sequence). The CDR3 sequence is 17 residues long. V was pared by 1 base and J by 1 base, with 6 bases of the junction left unmatched. DNA for the CDR3: TGTGCCACCAGCAGAGTGGGGCAGGGGGCGTCCTACAATGAGCAGTTCTTC. Translating gives CATSRVGQGASYNEQFF.

The sample holds a few counts of this clone. This rearrangement joins TRBV30 to TRBJ1-5; D not resolved. CDR1 is GTSNPN, CDR2 SVGIG, per germline (reference sequence). This CDR3 is 14 amino acids long. V lost 2 bases and J lost 1, with 9 bases in between. The CDR3 nucleotides are TGTGCCTGGAGTATCGTGGGGAGCAATCAGCCCCAGCATTTT. This codes for CAWSIVGSNQPQHF.

The sample holds a few counts of this clone. The chain links TRBV11-3 to TRBJ2-7, with 9 positions matching TRBD2. The germline gives CDR1 SGHNT, CDR2 YENEEA. The CDR3 has 16 amino acids. The junction had 11 bases not matched to a gene; V was cut back by 3 bases and J by 5 bases. In DNA form, the CDR3 reads TGTGCCAGCAGCTTGGCCGGGGTAGCGGGAGAGGACGAGCAGTACTTC. Protein: CASSLAGVAGEDEQYF.

J is TRBJ1-3 and V is TRBV19, with TRBD1 as a possible D gene (6 bases). CDR1 is LNHDA and CDR2 is SQIVND in the germline V gene (reference sequence). The CDR3 is made up of 15 amino acids. Trimming cost V 5 bases and J 7 bases, with 18 bases left between them. CDR3 sequence: CASSPQTGLTNTIYF. For the CDR3, the DNA is TGTGCCAGTAGTCCCCAAACAGGGTTAACGAACACCATATATTTT. Variable domain in full (rest from reference TRBV19 and TRBJ1-3): DGGITQSPKYLFRKEGQNVTLSCEQNLNHDAMYWYRQDPGQGLRLIYYSQIVNDFQKGDIAEGYSVSREKKESFPLTVTSAQKNPTAFYLCASSPQTGLTNTIYFGEGSWLTVV.

This rearrangement joins TRBV9 to TRBJ2-2, with 7 nucleotides matching TRBD2. J lost 1 base, V lost 2 bases, and 8 bases had no gene match. CDR3 length equals 17 residues. Germline values: CDR1 SGDLS, CDR2 YYNGEE. The CDR3 spells CASSVFSGGGNTGELFF. The CDR3 DNA follows: TGTGCCAGCAGCGTGTTCTCCGGCGGGGGGAACACCGGGGAGCTGTTTTTT. Drawing the rest from reference TRBV9 and TRBJ2-2, the complete variable domain is DSGVTQTPKHLITATGQRVTLRCSPRSGDLSVYWYQQSLDQGLQFLIQYYNGEERAKGNILERFSAQQFPDLHSELNLSSLELGDSALYFCASSVFSGGGNTGELFFGEGSRLTVL.

The table lists this clone with a few counts. The rearrangement joins TRBV2 to TRBJ2-5, with D perhaps assigned TRBD1 or TRBD2 (5 bases each). V lost 6 bases to trimming and J lost 5 bases, with 10 bases between them. CDR1 and CDR2 (germline): SNHLY, FYNNEI. This CDR3 has 12 residues. CDR3 DNA sequence: TGTGCCAGCAGCGGGTGGGGGGAGACCCAGTACTTC. Its translation is CASSGWGETQYF.

The chain employs TRBV5-1 and TRBJ2-5; 12 bases are shared with TRBD2. The germline V gene has CDR1 SGHRS and CDR2 YFSETQ. The CDR3 spans 15 residues. The junction had 2 bases not matched to a gene; V was cut back by 0 bases and J by 5 bases. This CDR3 reads CASSLGTSGIETQYF. In DNA, the CDR3 is TGCGCCAGCAGCTTGGGGACTAGCGGGATTGAGACCCAGTACTTC.

This clone has just a few counts. J is TRBJ2-5 and V is TRBV11-3; TRBD1 matches at 8 bases. Germline CDR1 and CDR2: SGHNT and YENEEA. CDR3 length: 16 residues. Trimming cost V 6 bases and J 3 bases; bases outside gene matches: 12. The CDR3 sequence is CASSWDRRRSEETQYF. CDR3 sequence (DNA): TGTGCCAGCAGTTGGGACAGGAGGCGATCAGAAGAGACCCAGTACTTC.

This clone was observed a handful of times. The J gene is TRBJ2-3, the V gene TRBV28; 7 bases map to TRBD2. The CDR3 contains 14 residues. Germline values: CDR1 MDHEN, CDR2 SYDVKM. V shed 6 bases and J 2 bases; nucleotides not matched to a gene: 5. The CDR3 DNA reads TGTGCCAGCAGAAGAGCGGGGCCCACAGATACGCAGTATTTT. Its protein is CASRRAGPTDTQYF.

The sample holds a few counts of this clone. The chain joins TRBV19 to TRBJ2-1; no clear D gene. Germline-derived CDR1 and CDR2 are LNHDA and SQIVND (reference sequence). This CDR3 comprises 13 residues. The V and J ends lost 10 bases and 2 bases respectively, with 12 bases between them. CDR3 protein: CATKGRAYNEQFF. CDR3 sequence (DNA): TGTGCCACCAAAGGACGGGCCTACAATGAGCAGTTCTTC.

Only a few counts were recorded for this clone. CDR3 protein: CASSLGGKPYEQYF. The CDR3 DNA reads as TGTGCCAGCAGCTTGGGAGGGAAGCCCTACGAGCAGTACTTC. This chain uses TRBV11-3 with TRBJ2-7, with 7 bases aligning to TRBD2. V dropped 3 bases and J dropped 2; count of bases not matched to a gene: 4. The CDR3 is made up of 14 amino acids. The germline V gene encodes CDR1 SGHNT and CDR2 YENEEA.

V is TRBV18 and J is TRBJ1-4, with TRBD1 as a possible D gene (6 bases). This CDR3 is built from 15 residues. In germline, CDR1 is KGHSH, CDR2 LQKENI. Trimming took off 5 bases at V and 7 bases at J, with 17 bases between the two ends. The CDR3 loop is CASSLIQGEAEKLFF. The CDR3 nucleotides read TGTGCCAGCTCATTAATACAGGGAGAGGCTGAAAAACTGTTTTTT.

Turning to this clone: The sample holds other DNA sequences that translate to the same CDR3. The chain joins TRBV11-3 to TRBJ1-2; D unclear. The CDR3 is 14 residues long. CDR1 is SGHNT and CDR2 is YENEEA in the germline V gene. V was pared by 1 base and J by 2 bases, with 8 bases between. This CDR3 is CASSLVASNYGYTF. CDR3 DNA: TGTGCCAGCAGCTTAGTCGCGTCCAACTATGGCTACACCTTC. Using reference TRBV11-3 and TRBJ1-2 for the parts outside the CDR3, the full variable domain is EAGVVQSPRYKIIEKKQPVAFWCNPISGHNTLYWYLQNLGQGPELLIRYENEEAVDDSQLPKDRFSAERLKGVDSTLKIQPAELGDSAVYLCASSLVASNYGYTFGSGTRLTVV.

This clone was seen a few times. The rearrangement joins TRBV29-1 to TRBJ1-1; 12 bases match TRBD1. Germline-derived CDR1 and CDR2 are SQVTM and ANQGSEA. V shed 6 bases, J shed 1 base, and the junction held 0 bases outside the gene matches. The CDR3 totals 13 residues. The CDR3 reads CSVGQGANTEAFF. For the CDR3, the DNA is TGCAGCGTGGGACAGGGGGCGAACACTGAAGCTTTCTTT.

This clone appeared a few times. The chain combines TRBV6-8 with TRBJ1-5; perhaps TRBD1 as D (5 bases). The CDR3 is 15 amino acids. Germline assignment: CDR1 MNHGY and CDR2 SAAAGT. V was shortened by 0 bases and J by 2 bases, with 8 bases between the two germline ends. The CDR3 reads CASSYSGTGNQPQHF. For the CDR3, the DNA is TGTGCCAGCAGTTACTCCGGGACCGGCAATCAGCCCCAGCATTTT.

This clone appeared a few times. The V call is TRBV6-1, the J call TRBJ2-7; D remains unclear. This CDR3 has 14 amino acids. The germline CDR1 and CDR2 sequences are MNHNS and SASEGT. The V end was cut by 1 base, the J end by 0 bases, with 7 bases between. The CDR3 is CASSEGQSSYEQYF. The DNA for the CDR3 is TGTGCCAGCAGTGAAGGTCAGAGCTCCTACGAGCAGTACTTC.